The T cell receptor (beta chain) under discussion was sequenced for a study of technical replicates of blood from a few donors. Per the germline V gene, CDR1 is SGHNT and CDR2 is YYREEE (reference sequence). The CDR3 consists of 16 residues. The V gene lost 4 bases and the J gene lost 1 base, with 12 bases spanning the gap. Libraries were prepared by immunoSEQ multiplex PCR; TCRdb keeps only in-frame clonotypes and omits some of them. The repertoire includes fewer than 80,000 clones, around nine tenths of them detected once, and more than 4% sits in the top ten. The sequence derives from a human donor in good health. Some clones in this sample may be carry-over from other donors' samples. The V call is TRBV5-4, the J call TRBJ2-6; tentatively, D is TRBD1 (6 bases). Sequenced material: PBMCs. The CDR3: CASSQGGNSGANVLTF. The CDR3 coding sequence is TGTGCCAGCAGCCAAGGGGGTAATTCTGGGGCCAACGTCCTGACTTTC.